These T cell receptor beta chains were read from a single sample in a study of Ad26.COV2.S vaccination and SARS-CoV-2 variants. Method: immunoSEQ multiplex PCR; TCRdb's copy keeps in-frame clones and lacks some. The sample holds roughly 460,000 clones, about 88% seen once. The source was peripheral blood, collected in a trial of Ad26.COV2.S vaccine versus placebo. The receptors were gathered from a person between 18 and 65 years old who received the Ad26.COV2.S COVID-19 vaccine or a placebo. The conserved cysteine and the conserved F or W are not part of the CDR3 here. The D gene is left open where the match is weak.

d_call j_call v_call cdr3_aa
NA TRBJ2-5 TRBV30 AWSIINYRQETQY
NA TRBJ1-1 TRBV25-1 ASIGRGLTEAF
TRBD2 TRBJ2-3 TRBV4-1 ASSQTGTSGRTSTDTQY
TRBD2 TRBJ2-7 TRBV18 ASSPRGSGGPSYEQY
NA TRBJ1-1 TRBV7-2 ASSLWSPWRAF
TRBD2 TRBJ2-7 TRBV6-5 ASSYGAGDDEQY
NA TRBJ1-1 TRBV7-9 ASSLGQMNTEAF
NA TRBJ2-2 TRBV5-8 ASSLVGIGELF
NA TRBJ1-2 TRBV11-2 ASSRKGYGYT
NA TRBJ2-7 TRBV7-9 ASTLGQPYEQY
NA TRBJ2-7 TRBV2 ASRGDFAYEQY
NA TRBJ2-1 TRBV5-1 ASSDPGRDHEQF
NA TRBJ1-3 TRBV7-9 ASSLFRTLGNTIY
NA TRBJ1-1 TRBV10-3 AIKEGTEAF
NA TRBJ1-1 TRBV7-8 ASSLRGGTAEAF
NA TRBJ1-1 TRBV6-5 ASKVNRLGTEAF
TRBD1 TRBJ1-4 TRBV7-9 ASSLGQGSEKLF
NA TRBJ2-2 TRBV3-1/TRBV3-2 ASSRQATGELF
NA TRBJ1-2 TRBV7-2 ASSLPGGGLQGYT
TRBD2 TRBJ2-3 TRBV5-1 ASSPIAGRTDTQY
NA TRBJ1-5 TRBV2 ASRGPEGEPQH
NA TRBJ1-2 TRBV9 ASSVEKGFFT
NA TRBJ1-4 TRBV7-9 AVKLTGGEKLF
NA TRBJ1-1 TRBV27 ASSLALSTEAF
NA TRBJ1-1 TRBV19 ASSNRAGWGAF
NA TRBJ1-3 TRBV5-5 ASSLTGISRDTIY
TRBD1 TRBJ1-2 TRBV7-9 ASSRGQGGLSGYT
NA TRBJ2-5 TRBV7-6 ASSIGQQETQY
NA TRBJ1-4 TRBV25-1 ASSKRETTNEKLF
NA TRBJ2-2 TRBV29-1 SVEDRVPGELF
NA TRBJ2-7 TRBV13 ASSLVPGAGEQY
NA TRBJ2-1 TRBV11-2 ASSLAVPTTYYNEQF
NA TRBJ1-2 TRBV5-1 ASRHQTDGYT
TRBD2 TRBJ2-5 TRBV27 ASSHGLAEETQY
NA TRBJ2-1 TRBV15 ATSKKTNEQF
NA TRBJ2-3 TRBV6-6 ASSYAAFRTDTQY
TRBD2 TRBJ2-2 TRBV9 ASSASGLTRTGELF
TRBD1 TRBJ1-4 TRBV28 ASRPDRVGNEKLF
TRBD1 TRBJ1-1 TRBV28 ASSLILTGRVTEAF
NA TRBJ2-7 TRBV18 ASSPNHNEQY
TRBD1 TRBJ2-7 TRBV11-2 ASSPIRQGAPYEQY
TRBD2 TRBJ2-1 TRBV9 ASSGLAGLSSYNEQF
TRBD1 TRBJ1-4 TRBV12-3/TRBV12-4 ASNRDRGEKLF
TRBD2 TRBJ2-7 TRBV28 ASSLGLAGETTYEQY
NA TRBJ2-3 TRBV19 ASSIMSGGGTDTQY
NA TRBJ2-3 TRBV18 ASSPRSGARGPDTQY
NA TRBJ2-6 TRBV5-5 ASSLWAGDPRGANVLT
NA TRBJ1-2 TRBV7-9 ASTGRDRYGYT
TRBD1 TRBJ2-3 TRBV6-4 ASSEWTGGGTDTQY
TRBD2 TRBJ2-3 TRBV28 ASSSGRLAGITDTQY
NA TRBJ1-4 TRBV2 ASKEQATNEKLF
NA TRBJ1-2 TRBV6-5 ASSYRAPTGYGYT
NA TRBJ2-7 TRBV7-2 ASSMSGVRRGLAYEQY
TRBD2 TRBJ2-1 TRBV9 ASSGTSGRYNEQF
TRBD2 TRBJ2-1 TRBV7-9 ASSLEGGPYNEQF